These T cell receptor beta chains were read from a single sample in a study of blood T cell repertoires in COVID-19. Measured with immunoSEQ multiplex PCR; TCRdb has only the in-frame clones, and not every one. The sample lists some 180,000 clones, 75% to 85% occurring once. Sequencing was carried out using peripheral blood. These receptors were taken from a woman in her 40s with COVID-19, enrolled during active disease. CDR3s include the opening cysteine and the closing phenylalanine or tryptophan. D genes are given only for firm matches. Clone size, where shown, is once, few, many, or a class for clones that have expanded.

D	V	size	J	DNA	CDR3
TRBD2	TRBV4-1	-	TRBJ2-3	TGCGCCAGCAGCCCGGGACTAGCGGCTTCTAGCACAGATACGCAGTATTTT	CASSPGLAASSTDTQYF
TRBD1	TRBV2	-	TRBJ2-7	TGTGCCAGTCAGGGGGACAGGGTCTCCTACGAGCAGTACTTC	CASQGDRVSYEQYF
-	TRBV5-1	-	TRBJ1-1	TGCGCCAGCAGCACCTCCACCGGGACTGGGAACACTGAAGCTTTCTTT	CASSTSTGTGNTEAFF
-	TRBV6-6	once	TRBJ1-2	TGTGCCAGCAGAGAAAGAGGGCGGACGGGCTACACCTTC	CASRERGRTGYTF
-	TRBV6-5	-	TRBJ1-1	TGTGCCAGCAGTTGGAGGAATCCGAACACTGAAGCTTTCTTT	CASSWRNPNTEAFF
TRBD1	TRBV11-3	once	TRBJ2-6	TGTGCCAGCAGCTCGGGACAGGGATCTGGGGCCAACGTCCTGACTTTC	CASSSGQGSGANVLTF
-	TRBV7-2	-	TRBJ1-3	TGTGCCAGCAGCTTAGTGCCGGAGCGTGGAAACACCATATATTTT	CASSLVPERGNTIYF
-	TRBV11-3	-	TRBJ2-3	TGTGCCAGCAGCTGGCAGTTCACAGATACGCAGTATTTT	CASSWQFTDTQYF
TRBD1	TRBV5-6	-	TRBJ1-2	TGTGCCAGCAGCTCAGCACAGGGGTCCCGCGGCTACACCTTC	CASSSAQGSRGYTF
-	TRBV6-2/TRBV6-3	-	TRBJ2-7	TGTGCCAGCAGTTACCACAGCGGGTCCTACGAGCAGTACTTC	CASSYHSGSYEQYF
-	TRBV7-3	-	TRBJ2-1	TGTGCCAGCAGCTTAATGTACGGGGATTACAATGAGCAGTTCTTC	CASSLMYGDYNEQFF
-	TRBV6-5	-	TRBJ2-3	TGTGCCAGCAGTTTGTTGGGGGGGCCGATCGCAGATACGCAGTATTTT	CASSLLGGPIADTQYF
TRBD2	TRBV18	-	TRBJ2-7	TGTGCCAGCTCACCCGGTTTCACTAGCGGACGCCAAACTTCCTACGAGCAGTACTTC	CASSPGFTSGRQTSYEQYF